The source of this T cell receptor (beta chain) is a study of T cell repertoires in cytomegalovirus infection. Whole-study findings and limits: CMV-specific TCR beta clonotypes restricted by HLA-C dominated the ex vivo response. The cumulative frequency of public TCR beta families identified carriers of CMV plus the relevant HLA.

Concerning this clonotype: Its antigen is undetermined.

CDR1 is MDHEN and CDR2 is SYDVKM in the germline V gene. With 10 bases clipped from V and 5 bases from J, the junction kept 8 bases outside the gene matches. The CDR3 consists of 14 residues. TCRdb re-called the reads with MiXCR, one entry per CDR3 protein. The sample consists of about 740,000 distinct CDR3 sequences, less than 40% of them appearing once. Sequenced input: PBMCs. This TCR came from a human donor in good health (CMV status not recorded). Some clones in this sample may be carry-over from other donors' samples. The V call is TRBV28, the J call TRBJ2-2; 9 nucleotides agree with TRBD1. The CDR3 is CATEGQGGTGELFF. The CDR3 nucleotides are TGTGCCACTGAGGGACAGGGTGGAACCGGGGAGCTGTTTTTT.